The 19 T cell receptor beta chains given below trace back to one sample, sequenced in a study of shared clonotypes between healthy human individuals. Measured with immunoSEQ multiplex PCR; TCRdb has only the in-frame clones, and not every one. In the table there are roughly 2.6 million clones, around 90% of which are singletons. The sample consisted of naive CD4+ T cells sorted from blood. As to subset: CD45RA+ positively selected. The origin of the receptors is a man aged 18 to 35 in good health.

This clone was picked up one time. Other nucleotide sequences in the sample specify the same CDR3. The J gene is TRBJ2-5, the V gene TRBV5-1; TRBD1 or TRBD2 may be the D gene (6 bases each). Trimming removed 0 bases at V and 5 bases at J, with 11 bases between. Germline V lookup: CDR1 SGHRS, CDR2 YFSETQ. CDR3 length: 14 amino acids. This chain's CDR3 is CASSLAGAGETQYF. The CDR3 coding sequence is TGCGCCAGCAGCTTGGCGGGGGCAGGGGAGACCCAGTACTTC.

Details on this clone: Different DNA sequences within this sample yield the same CDR3. This chain links TRBV5-1 with TRBJ2-5, with unresolved D. CDR1 is SGHRS and CDR2 is YFSETQ in the germline V gene. This CDR3 spans 14 amino acids. V was clipped by 0 bases and J by 2 bases, with 8 bases between them. The CDR3 is CASSLERIQETQYF. CDR3 nucleotides: TGCGCCAGCAGCTTGGAACGGATACAAGAGACCCAGTACTTC.

The CDR3 loop reads CASSRGDVGNSPLHF. In DNA form, the CDR3 reads TGTGCCAGCAGCAGGGGGGATGTCGGGAATTCACCCCTCCACTTT. This sequence joins TRBV6-6 and TRBJ1-6, with 7 bases aligning to TRBD1. Per germline, CDR1 MNHNY and CDR2 SVGAGI (reference sequence). The CDR3 extends over 15 amino acids. The V and J ends lost 6 bases and 7 bases, in that order; junction bases with no gene match: 9.

This chain joins TRBV28 and TRBJ1-5; D call uncertain. The length of the CDR3 is 14 residues. The V gene's germline CDR1 is MDHEN and CDR2 SYDVKM. Trimming pared 3 bases from V and 5 bases from J, leaving 11 bases between. The CDR3 region is CASSFAGRYQPQHF. CDR3 in DNA: TGTGCCAGCAGTTTTGCCGGCCGATATCAGCCCCAGCATTTT.

The CDR3 here is CASSYKGTPYEQYF. CDR3 DNA sequence: TGTGCCAGCAGTTATAAGGGGACGCCCTACGAGCAGTACTTC. This rearrangement joins TRBV6-6 to TRBJ2-7; either TRBD1 or TRBD2 may fit D (5 bases each). The CDR3 is made up of 14 amino acids. Germline V gives CDR1 MNHNY, CDR2 SVGAGI (reference sequence). Trimming shortened V by 3 bases and J by 2 bases, and 11 bases separated the two germline ends.

Regarding this clone: The identical CDR3 is also encoded by other nucleotide sequences in the sample. The chain uses TRBV6-1 and TRBJ2-2, with D perhaps TRBD1 (5 bases). V was cut by 1 base and J by 7 bases, with 10 bases left in between. The CDR3 spans 14 residues. Germline assignment: CDR1 MNHNS and CDR2 SASEGT. Here the CDR3 DNA reads TGTGCCAGCAGTGAAGTCAGGGTCGGCGGGGAGCTGTTTTTT. This gives the protein CASSEVRVGGELFF.

V usage is TRBV10-3 and J usage is TRBJ2-3; 7 bases align to TRBD1. Germline V gene lookup returns CDR1 ENHRY and CDR2 SYGVKD. The V segment lost 5 bases and the J segment 2 bases; nucleotides outside the gene matches: 13. The CDR3 consists of 17 residues. The CDR3 loop reads CAISPRGGTALTDTQYF. DNA of the CDR3: TGTGCCATCAGTCCACGTGGTGGGACAGCCCTCACAGATACGCAGTATTTT.

The rearrangement uses TRBV10-3 and TRBJ2-7; D not certain. The germline V gene has CDR1 ENHRY and CDR2 SYGVKD. With 11 bases removed from V and 6 bases from J, the gap between germline ends came to 14 bases. This CDR3 is built from 11 residues. CDR3 in DNA: TGTGCCGTAGCTGAAGGATCCGAGCAGTACTTC. Its translation: CAVAEGSEQYF.

The chain is built from TRBV5-1 and TRBJ2-7, with TRBD2 as a possible D gene (6 bases). Trimming took 5 bases from V and 1 from J, leaving 16 bases between them. There are 15 residues in the CDR3. Germline V gives CDR1 SGHRS, CDR2 YFSETQ. Here the CDR3 DNA reads TGCGCCAGCAGTGATCGAGCGGGTAGTTCCTACGAGCAGTACTTC. Its translation: CASSDRAGSSYEQYF.

The genes are TRBV2 and TRBJ2-5, with 9 bases lining up with TRBD2. The DNA matches TRBJ2-7 better at its end, which makes the J call doubtful. The V gene's germline CDR1 is SNHLY and CDR2 FYNNEI. The CDR3 sequence is 14 residues long. CDR3: CASTTLAGDYEQYF. CDR3 bases: TGTGCCAGCACTACGTTAGCGGGGGACTACGAGCAGTACTTC.

This clone was counted a single time. The chain has TRBV30 and TRBJ1-2; a weak D match, TRBD1 (5 bases). Trimming stripped 1 base from V and 5 bases from J, with 20 bases between. CDR3 length equals 16 residues. Germline V lookup: CDR1 GTSNPN, CDR2 SVGIG (reference sequence). CDR3 sequence (DNA): TGTGCCTGGAGTGCCCAGTGGGGGGAAACTGGGTATGGCTACACCTTC. It is translated as CAWSAQWGETGYGYTF.

A single count supports this clone. The V call is TRBV5-1, the J call TRBJ2-5; TRBD2 might be the D (5 bases). CDR1 SGHRS and CDR2 YFSETQ come from the germline V gene. The CDR3 spans 14 residues. Trimming left V 4 bases short and J 2 bases short, with 12 bases between. CDR3 in amino acids: CASSISAVQETQYF. CDR3 bases: TGCGCCAGCAGCATTAGCGCCGTACAAGAGACCCAGTACTTC.

This chain joins TRBV11-2 and TRBJ2-5; 9 bases agree with TRBD1. The J call could be wrong; TRBJ2-7 is a better fit for the DNA end. From germline, CDR1 is SGHAT and CDR2 FQNNGV. The CDR3 runs to 17 residues. CDR3 sequence: CASSLGGPGTGLYEQYF. The CDR3 DNA reads as TGTGCCAGCAGCTTAGGAGGACCCGGGACAGGGTTGTACGAGCAGTACTTC.

V usage is TRBV6-1 and J usage is TRBJ1-1, with D maybe TRBD1 (6 bases). V lost 1 base to trimming and J lost 5 bases, with 8 bases between them. This CDR3 contains 13 residues. Per germline, CDR1 MNHNS and CDR2 SASEGT. The CDR3 DNA is TGTGCCAGCAGTGAAGAGGGGGTTACTGAAGCTTTCTTT. Translation: CASSEEGVTEAFF.

The J gene is TRBJ2-1, the V gene TRBV30; the D is unclear. There are 12 residues in the CDR3. Deletions cut 3 bases from V and 7 bases from J, with 10 bases between. CDR1 and CDR2 (germline): GTSNPN, SVGIG (reference sequence). The CDR3 nucleotides are TGTGCCTGGAGGTCGAAGGGAAATGAGCAGTTCTTC. Encoded protein: CAWRSKGNEQFF.

The chain has TRBV21-1 and TRBJ2-6. TRBV21-1 is a pseudogene segment. CDR3 size: 18 residues. The CDR3 DNA follows: TGTGCCAGCAGCAAGAATCCGGGACGGTGCTCTGGGGCCAACGTCCTGACTTTC. Amino acids: CASSKNPGRCSGANVLTF.

The chain employs TRBV21-1 and TRBJ2-2. TRBV21-1 is reported as a pseudogene. CDR3 length equals 16 residues. CDR3 nucleotides: TGTGCCAGCAGCAAAGGTGGACCGCTCAACACCGGGGAGCTGTTTTTT. This encodes CASSKGGPLNTGELFF.

This clone was counted only a few times. This chain connects TRBV30 to TRBJ1-2; TRBD1 is a possible D gene (5 bases). The germline gives CDR1 GTSNPN, CDR2 SVGIG (reference sequence). The CDR3 is 12 residues long. Trimming removed 5 bases from V and 10 bases from J, with 17 bases in between. CDR3 bases: TGTGCCTGGTACCCCGGGGGTATTACCTACACCTTC. It translates to CAWYPGGITYTF. The full variable domain, completed using reference TRBV30 and TRBJ1-2, is SQTIHQWPATLVQPVGSPLSLECTVEGTSNPNLYWYRQAAGRGLQLLFYSVGIGQISSEVPQNLSASRPQDRQFILSSKKLLLSDSGFYLCAWYPGGITYTFGSGTRLTVV.

To note about this clone: Other DNA variants within this sample encode the same CDR3. The chain couples TRBV14 to TRBJ2-7; a weak D match, TRBD1 (5 bases). This CDR3 contains 13 residues. Germline CDR1 and CDR2: SGHDN and FVKESK. Trimming removed 0 bases at V and 7 bases at J, with 10 bases between. The CDR3 sequence: CASSQDLRGEQYF. CDR3 DNA: TGTGCCAGCAGCCAAGATCTAAGGGGAGAGCAGTACTTC.